This TCR beta chain comes out of a study of early T cells in non-severe SARS-CoV-2 infection. Background on the study: Chains stayed unpaired after sequencing of bulk RNA from unsorted whole blood.

The germline CDR1 and CDR2 sequences are SGHRS and YFSETQ. With 0 bases removed from V and 0 bases from J, the gap between germline ends came to 12 bases. The CDR3 covers 16 residues. Individual cDNA molecules were tagged with unique molecular identifiers, the study reported. TCRdb processed the 5' RACE reads anew with MiXCR; each CDR3 protein has one entry. The sample shows about 88,000 distinct CDR3 sequences, around 14% of them seen only once. Whole-study findings and limits: Database matching using VDJdb favored anti-spike CD8 responses, with private and CD4 specificities left missing.

With regard to this clonotype: Its cognate antigen is unknown.

The sequenced sample was whole blood. The source of this sequence is an adult who was a healthcare worker with PCR-confirmed SARS-CoV-2 infection or an uninfected control (not recorded which). The chain is built from TRBV5-1 and TRBJ2-5; D gene ambiguous. CDR3 residues: CASSLAGLTYQETQYF. CDR3 bases: TGCGCCAGCAGCTTGGCCGGGCTAACCTACCAAGAGACCCAGTACTTC. The full variable domain, its missing parts supplied by reference TRBV5-1 and TRBJ2-5, is KAGVTQTPRYLIKTRGQQVTLSCSPISGHRSVSWYQQTPGQGLQFLFEYFSETQRNKGNFPGRFSGRQFSNSRSEMNVSTLELGDSALYLCASSLAGLTYQETQYFGPGTRLLVL.